These T cell receptor beta chains were read from a single sample in a study of identical twins. TCRdb called the 5' RACE reads again in MiXCR, with one record for every CDR3 protein. The profile shows 1,800,000 or so distinct CDR3 sequences, about 31% of them singletons. Sequencing input: cord blood. Receptor source: a newborn girl in good health. The CDR3 runs from the conserved cysteine through the conserved F or W. The order of the fields is D gene, clone size, V gene, J gene, CDR3 protein, CDR3 DNA. A D gene is named only where the DNA matches it firmly. The size of a clone is reported for some rows only, either as once, few or many, or as a class for expanded clones.

d_call: .
clone_size: many
v_call: TRBV5-1
j_call: TRBJ2-7
cdr3_aa: CASSHTSSGVEQYF
cdr3_nt: TGCGCCAGCAGCCATACCTCCTCAGGGGTCGAGCAGTACTTC

d_call: .
clone_size: .
v_call: TRBV6-6
j_call: TRBJ1-1
cdr3_aa: CASSYYRDDTEAFF
cdr3_nt: TGTGCCAGCAGTTACTACAGGGACGATACTGAAGCTTTCTTT

d_call: TRBD2
clone_size: .
v_call: TRBV15
j_call: TRBJ2-5
cdr3_aa: CATSRETSGYNEQYF
cdr3_nt: TGTGCCACCAGCAGAGAGACTAGCGGATACAATGAGCAGTACTTC

d_call: .
clone_size: few
v_call: TRBV30
j_call: TRBJ2-7
cdr3_aa: CAWRSWGATYEQYF
cdr3_nt: TGTGCCTGGAGGTCTTGGGGGGCTACCTACGAGCAGTACTTC

d_call: .
clone_size: .
v_call: TRBV15
j_call: TRBJ2-5
cdr3_aa: CATSRDRGNPETQYF
cdr3_nt: TGTGCCACCAGCAGAGATCGCGGCAACCCAGAGACCCAGTACTTC

d_call: TRBD2
clone_size: .
v_call: TRBV7-2
j_call: TRBJ2-7
cdr3_aa: CASSLVVVGGRYEQYF
cdr3_nt: TGTGCCAGCAGCTTAGTGGTCGTGGGGGGGAGGTACGAGCAGTACTTC

d_call: .
clone_size: few
v_call: TRBV7-2
j_call: TRBJ2-2
cdr3_aa: CASSLTSTHLNTGELFF
cdr3_nt: TGTGCCAGCAGCTTAACCTCCACACACTTGAACACCGGGGAGCTGTTTTTT

d_call: .
clone_size: .
v_call: TRBV3-1
j_call: TRBJ2-7
cdr3_aa: CASSHVKGSSYNEQYF
cdr3_nt: TGTGCCAGCAGCCACGTAAAGGGTAGCTCCTACAATGAGCAGTACTTC

d_call: TRBD1
clone_size: few
v_call: TRBV20-1
j_call: TRBJ1-4
cdr3_aa: CSARAGGGSEKLFF
cdr3_nt: TGCAGTGCTAGAGCAGGGGGCGGCTCCGAAAAACTGTTTTTT

d_call: .
clone_size: few
v_call: TRBV9
j_call: TRBJ2-7
cdr3_aa: CASSVAPGITYEQYF
cdr3_nt: TGTGCCAGCAGCGTAGCTCCAGGGATAACCTACGAGCAGTACTTC

d_call: .
clone_size: few
v_call: TRBV12-3/TRBV12-4
j_call: TRBJ2-7
cdr3_aa: CASRMTDYEQYF
cdr3_nt: TGTGCCAGCAGGATGACAGATTACGAGCAGTACTTC

d_call: .
clone_size: few
v_call: TRBV29-1
j_call: TRBJ2-4
cdr3_aa: CSVEGQGYIQYF
cdr3_nt: TGCAGCGTTGAGGGGCAGGGCTACATTCAGTACTTC

d_call: .
clone_size: few
v_call: TRBV29-1
j_call: TRBJ1-2
cdr3_aa: CSVVRPSYGYTF
cdr3_nt: TGCAGCGTTGTTCGGCCGAGCTATGGCTACACCTTC

d_call: .
clone_size: many
v_call: TRBV20-1
j_call: TRBJ2-3
cdr3_aa: CSANSRGPTLDTQYF
cdr3_nt: TGCAGTGCCAACTCGAGGGGTCCGACCTTGGATACGCAGTATTTT